Shown below are 2 T cell receptor beta chains from a single sample sequenced in a study of T cell repertoires in cytomegalovirus infection. TCRdb ran MiXCR on the reads and lists one entry per CDR3 protein. The repertoire holds roughly 230,000 distinct CDR3 sequences, with approximately 22% as singletons. Sequencing was performed on CD8+ T cells from PBMCs. The receptors derive from a human donor in good health (CMV status not recorded). Some clones in this sample may be carry-over from other donors' samples.

The table lists this clonotype with many counts. The genes are TRBV12-3 or TRBV12-4 and TRBJ2-3; the D is unclear. The CDR3 extends over 16 amino acids. Trimming shortened V by 3 bases and J by 5 bases, and 18 bases separated the two germline ends. In DNA, the CDR3 is TGTGCCAGCAGTTTCTCCCGGGCCAAGACTTTAGATACGCAGTATTTT. Protein product: CASSFSRAKTLDTQYF.

In its sample, this clonotype was seen many times. The chain combines TRBV7-8 with TRBJ2-5; 10 positions agree with TRBD2. Trimming at V came to 1 base and at J to 5 bases, leaving 7 bases not matched to a gene. This CDR3 has 16 residues. Germline V gives CDR1 SGHVS, CDR2 FQNEAQ. The CDR3 loop is CASSLVASGGGETQYF. CDR3 nucleotides: TGTGCCAGCAGCTTAGTAGCTAGCGGGGGCGGCGAGACCCAGTACTTC.